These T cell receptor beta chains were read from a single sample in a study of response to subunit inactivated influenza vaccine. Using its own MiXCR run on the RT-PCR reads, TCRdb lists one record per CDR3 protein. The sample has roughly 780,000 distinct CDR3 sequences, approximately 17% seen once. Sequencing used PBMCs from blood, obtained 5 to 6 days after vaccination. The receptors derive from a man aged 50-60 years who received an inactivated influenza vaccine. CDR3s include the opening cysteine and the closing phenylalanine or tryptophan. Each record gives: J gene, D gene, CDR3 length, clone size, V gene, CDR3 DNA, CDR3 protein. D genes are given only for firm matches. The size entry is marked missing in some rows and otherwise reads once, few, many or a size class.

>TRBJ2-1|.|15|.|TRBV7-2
TGTGCCAGCAGCGGTATAGCCGGGTCCTACAATGAGCAGTTCTTC
CASSGIAGSYNEQFF
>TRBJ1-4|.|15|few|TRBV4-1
TGCGCCAGCAGCAATACCATGGATAGTCGCGAAAAACTGTTTTTT
CASSNTMDSREKLFF
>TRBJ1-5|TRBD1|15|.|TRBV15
TGTGCCACCAGCAGCAGGGGGAATAGCAATCAGCCCCAGCATTTT
CATSSRGNSNQPQHF
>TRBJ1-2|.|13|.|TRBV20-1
TGCAGTGCTCCGACTCGGGCTAACTATGGCTACACCTTC
CSAPTRANYGYTF
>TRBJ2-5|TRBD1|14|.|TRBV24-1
TGTGCCACCAGTGAGGACAGGTTGGTTCAGGCCCAGTACTTC
CATSEDRLVQAQYF
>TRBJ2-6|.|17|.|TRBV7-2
TGTGCCAGCAGCTTAATGAGGGGTAGGACTGGGGCCAACGTCCTGACTTTC
CASSLMRGRTGANVLTF
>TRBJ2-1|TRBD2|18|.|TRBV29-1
TGCAGCGTTGAAGATCTTTGGGGGGAGGGCCAAGGTACGGTTGAGCAGTTCTTC
CSVEDLWGEGQGTVEQFF
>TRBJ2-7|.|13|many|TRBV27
TGTGCCAGCCGGAGGGCAGGGTTATACGAGCAGTACTTC
CASRRAGLYEQYF
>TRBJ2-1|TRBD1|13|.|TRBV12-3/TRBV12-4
TGTGCCAGCAGTTTCCGACAGGGCCATGAGCAGTTCTTC
CASSFRQGHEQFF
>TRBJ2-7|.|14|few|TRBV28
TGTGCCAGCAGTACCCGGGAGCGGTACTACGAGCAGTACTTC
CASSTRERYYEQYF
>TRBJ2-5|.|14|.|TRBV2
TGTGCCAGCAGTGTGGGCAGGGCACAAGAGACCCAGTACTTC
CASSVGRAQETQYF
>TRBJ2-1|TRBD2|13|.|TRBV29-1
TGCAGCGTTAAGCGGGGGGGTGACAATGAGCAGTTCTTC
CSVKRGGDNEQFF
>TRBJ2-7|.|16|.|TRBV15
TGTGCCACCAGCAGAGAACGCCCGGGACACCACTACGAGCAGTACTTC
CATSRERPGHHYEQYF
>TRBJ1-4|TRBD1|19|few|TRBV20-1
TGCAGTGCCCACCCCTCGGTGGGACAGGGGGATGCAACTAATGAAAAACTGTTTTTT
CSAHPSVGQGDATNEKLFF
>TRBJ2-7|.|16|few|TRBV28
TGTGCCAGCAGCGATATTCTTATCCAGGGATTCTACGAGCAGTACTTC
CASSDILIQGFYEQYF
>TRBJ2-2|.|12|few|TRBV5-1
TGCGCCAGCAGGGGCAGGGCCGGGGAGCTGTTTTTT
CASRGRAGELFF
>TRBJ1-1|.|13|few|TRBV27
TGTGCCAGCAGTTTATTTGGGAACACTGAAGCTTTCTTT
CASSLFGNTEAFF
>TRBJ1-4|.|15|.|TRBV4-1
TGCGCCAGCAGCCAACAGGGACAATCTAATGAAAAACTGTTTTTT
CASSQQGQSNEKLFF
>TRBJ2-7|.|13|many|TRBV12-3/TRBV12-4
TGTGCCAGCAGTTTCGGACGGGCCTACGAGCAGTACTTC
CASSFGRAYEQYF
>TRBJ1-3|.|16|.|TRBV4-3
TGCGCCAGCAGCCGGAACACACCCTTCTCTGGAAACACCATATATTTT
CASSRNTPFSGNTIYF
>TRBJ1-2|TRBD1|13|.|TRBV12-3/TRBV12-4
TGTGCCAGCAGTCTCCCGGGGACAGCCGGCTACACCTTC
CASSLPGTAGYTF
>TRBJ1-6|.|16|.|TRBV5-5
TGTGCCAGCAGCGTTGGTCCCCACTCCTATAATTCACCCCTCCACTTT
CASSVGPHSYNSPLHF
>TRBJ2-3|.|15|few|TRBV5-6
TGTGCCGGCAGCTTATTAACTGTCGGCACAGATACGCAGTATTTT
CAGSLLTVGTDTQYF
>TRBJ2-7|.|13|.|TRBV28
TGTGCCAGCAGGAGGACAGTGGCCTACGAGCAGTACTTC
CASRRTVAYEQYF
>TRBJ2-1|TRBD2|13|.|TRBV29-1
TGCAGCGTTGCTCCACTAGCGGGAAATGAGCAGTTCTTC
CSVAPLAGNEQFF
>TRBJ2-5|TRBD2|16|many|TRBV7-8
TGTGCCAGCAGCTTTTTAGCGGGGACAAAGGGAGAGACCCAGTACTTC
CASSFLAGTKGETQYF
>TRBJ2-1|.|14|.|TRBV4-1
TGCGCCAGCAGCCTTTACAGGAGGGACAATGAGCAGTTCTTC
CASSLYRRDNEQFF